This T cell receptor (beta chain) was captured by sequencing in a study of blood T cells in healthy people across ages. At the level of the study: For every two T cells, template switching captured about one barcoded beta molecule.

This CDR3 comprises 16 residues. Germline CDR1 and CDR2: SGDLS and YYNGEE. With 7 bases clipped from V and 0 bases from J, the junction kept 8 bases outside the gene matches. For the second PCR, which ran for about 6 to 12 cycles, a sample-barcoded 5' primer and a J-beta primer mix were used. TCRdb used MiXCR to reprocess the 5' RACE reads, holding one entry per CDR3 protein. This table has some 850,000 distinct CDR3 sequences, 20% to 30% appearing once. These data were likewise used in another study, on T cells of mothers and their children. That paper states: The authors found no persistent microchimeric T cell clones.

The sequenced sample consisted of blood. This clonotype originated in a boy under 18 in good health. The chain has TRBV9 and TRBJ2-3; 10 positions agree with TRBD2. CDR3 in DNA: TGTGCCAGCGCGATTAGGACTAGCGGCAGCACAGATACGCAGTATTTT. Translating it yields CASAIRTSGSTDTQYF.